A single sample is the source of the 25 T cell receptor beta chains below, sequenced in a study of Tregs in tolerant kidney transplant recipients. Sequencing was performed with immunoSEQ multiplex PCR; in TCRdb, only in-frame clones are kept and a portion is missing. This table has about 240,000 clones, approximately 83% appearing once. Sample: CD4+ T cells from blood. All receptors derive from a human donor in good health.

The chain is built from TRBV18 and TRBJ1-4; D may be TRBD1 (5 bases). CDR3 length: 13 amino acids. Deletions cut 1 base from V and 6 bases from J, with 6 bases between. The V gene's germline CDR1 is KGHSH and CDR2 LQKENI. CDR3 loop: CASSPQGDEKLFF. The CDR3 coding sequence is TGTGCCAGCTCACCACAAGGGGATGAAAAACTGTTTTTT.

V usage is TRBV16 and J usage is TRBJ2-5, with a weak D call TRBD2 (5 bases). CDR3 length: 14 amino acids. Germline V lookup: CDR1 KGHSY, CDR2 FQNENV. The V gene lost 5 bases and the J gene lost 0 bases, with 10 bases spanning the gap. This CDR3 reads CASSFGEYQETQYF. CDR3 DNA sequence: TGTGCCAGCAGCTTCGGGGAGTACCAAGAGACCCAGTACTTC.

This clone was seen more than once but under ten times. V and J are TRBV25-1 and TRBJ2-7; a possible D gene is TRBD2 (7 bases). V gave up 3 bases and J gave up 4 bases, with 16 bases separating them. This CDR3 has 15 residues. CDR1 and CDR2 (germline): MGHDK, SYGVNS. CDR3 in amino acids: CASSDGGDTPYEQYF. The CDR3, as DNA: TGTGCCAGCAGTGATGGGGGGGACACTCCTTACGAGCAGTACTTC.

The chain joins TRBV6-1 to TRBJ2-1; TRBD2 aligns across 11 bases. Germline loops: CDR1 MNHNS, CDR2 SASEGT. The CDR3 runs to 18 residues. With V trimmed by 4 bases and J by 4 bases, 12 bases remained unmatched. The CDR3 is CASSAVAGGFSPYNEQFF. CDR3 DNA sequence: TGTGCCAGCAGTGCTGTAGCGGGGGGGTTTAGCCCTTACAATGAGCAGTTCTTC.

The gene calls are TRBV19 and TRBJ2-4; 13 bases are a match to TRBD2. This CDR3 comprises 15 residues. J gave up 4 bases and V 5 bases, and 2 bases lay outside the gene matches. Germline CDR1 reads LNHDA; CDR2 reads SQIVND (reference sequence). For the CDR3, the DNA is TGTGCCAGTAGTTCACTAGCGGGGGGGAAAAACATTCAGTACTTC. Protein sequence: CASSSLAGGKNIQYF.

The chain couples TRBV27 to TRBJ2-5; 8 bases fit TRBD2. J lost 2 bases, V lost 10 bases, and 6 bases had no gene match. CDR3 length equals 13 residues. In germline, CDR1 is MNHEY, CDR2 SMNVEV (reference sequence). The CDR3 loop reads CANPGRDQETQYF. Here the CDR3 DNA reads TGTGCCAACCCCGGGAGGGATCAAGAGACCCAGTACTTC.

V is TRBV29-1 and J is TRBJ2-1, with TRBD2 matching 13 bases. J lost 0 bases, V lost 8 bases, and 13 bases had no gene match. CDR1 and CDR2 (germline): SQVTM, ANQGSEA. CDR3 size: 18 residues. The CDR3 loop is CSHSGLAGAGSSYNEQFF. DNA of the CDR3: TGCAGCCATTCCGGACTAGCGGGAGCCGGGAGCTCCTACAATGAGCAGTTCTTC.

This clone was observed a single time. The chain couples TRBV18 to TRBJ2-2; 8 bases line up with TRBD1. Trimming at V came to 0 bases and at J to 6 bases, leaving 6 bases not matched to a gene. The CDR3 covers 16 residues. From germline, CDR1 is KGHSH and CDR2 LQKENI. The CDR3 DNA is TGTGCCAGCTCACCACCTGGGACAGGCGTCGCCGGGGAGCTGTTTTTT. It encodes CASSPPGTGVAGELFF. Full variable domain (remainder filled in from reference TRBV18 and TRBJ2-2): NAGVMQNPRHLVRRRGQEARLRCSPMKGHSHVYWYRQLPEEGLKFMVYLQKENIIDESGMPKERFSAEFPKEGPSILRIQQVVRGDSAAYFCASSPPGTGVAGELFFGEGSRLTVL.

Regarding this clone: Other DNA variants within this sample encode the same CDR3. V usage is TRBV13 and J usage is TRBJ2-2; a weak D match, TRBD2 (7 bases). V shed 8 bases and J shed 5 bases, with 18 bases lying between them. This CDR3 comprises 15 residues. The germline V gene has CDR1 PRHDT and CDR2 FYEKMQ (reference sequence). CDR3 sequence reads: CASLRGGAGTGELFF. DNA of the CDR3: TGTGCCAGCCTCCGAGGGGGGGCAGGGACCGGGGAGCTGTTTTTT.

The rearrangement uses TRBV5-1 and TRBJ1-4; D possibly corresponds to TRBD1 (6 bases). The CDR3 is 15 amino acids. V was trimmed by 4 bases and J by 4 bases, leaving 14 bases between them. Germline CDR1 is SGHRS and CDR2 is YFSETQ. The CDR3 DNA is TGCGCCAGCAGCCCTGGGGGGGCCGATAATGAAAAACTGTTTTTT. It is translated as CASSPGGADNEKLFF.

This clone has only one observation. The chain uses TRBV5-1 and TRBJ2-3; 12 bases line up with TRBD1. The CDR3 has 15 residues. V was pared by 4 bases and J by 6 bases, with 6 bases of the junction left unmatched. Germline V gene data show CDR1 as SGHRS and CDR2 as YFSETQ. The CDR3 nucleotides read TGCGCCAGCAGCCCCGGGACAGGGGGCGGGGATACGCAGTATTTT. Protein: CASSPGTGGGDTQYF.

The chain is built from TRBV5-4 and TRBJ2-5; 7 bases are a match to TRBD1. With 1 base clipped from V and 5 bases from J, the junction kept 5 bases outside the gene matches. This CDR3 has 14 residues. The germline V gene has CDR1 SGHNT and CDR2 YYREEE (reference sequence). The CDR3 DNA is TGTGCCAGCAGCTTGACAGGGGCGCCGGAGACCCAGTACTTC. Amino acids: CASSLTGAPETQYF.

The chain carries TRBV2 and TRBJ1-2; 12 nucleotides match TRBD1. V lost 6 bases, J lost 4 bases, and 6 bases stayed unmatched. The germline gives CDR1 SNHLY, CDR2 FYNNEI. The CDR3 contains 15 residues. The CDR3 DNA is TGTGCCAGCAGGGCCGGGACAGGGGGCAGCTATGGCTACACCTTC. This encodes CASRAGTGGSYGYTF. Using reference TRBV2 and TRBJ1-2 for the parts outside the CDR3, the full variable domain is EPEVTQTPSHQVTQMGQEVILRCVPISNHLYFYWYRQILGQKVEFLVSFYNNEISEKSEIFDDQFSVERPDGSNFTLKIRSTKLEDSAMYFCASRAGTGGSYGYTFGSGTRLTVV.

A single count supports this clone. In DNA form, the CDR3 reads TGTGCCAGCAGCTTAGGTCAGGGGGTGCCTTTTGAAGAGACCCAGTACTTC. It is translated as CASSLGQGVPFEETQYF. The chain recombines TRBV7-9 with TRBJ2-5; 7 bases match TRBD1. Per germline, CDR1 SEHNR and CDR2 FQNEAQ (reference sequence). The V gene end was trimmed by 1 base and the J gene end by 3 bases; junction bases not matched to a gene: 11. The length of the CDR3 is 17 residues.

This sequence joins TRBV19 and TRBJ2-2; TRBD1 or TRBD2 may be the D gene (6 bases each). V was cut by 3 bases and J by 0 bases, with 11 bases left in between. Germline V gene sequence: CDR1 LNHDA, CDR2 SQIVND (reference sequence). This CDR3 comprises 16 residues. CDR3 in amino acids: CASSIGGLTNTGELFF. CDR3 DNA sequence: TGTGCCAGTAGTATCGGGGGCCTGACGAACACCGGGGAGCTGTTTTTT.

The chain combines TRBV6-4 with TRBJ2-3; D not certain. From germline, CDR1 is MRHNA and CDR2 SNTAGT. The germline V and J ends were trimmed by 3 bases and 9 bases, with 13 bases remaining between them. The CDR3 is made up of 13 amino acids. Here the CDR3 DNA reads TGTGCCAGCAGTGATCTAGTGGGAAGGACGCAGTATTTT. Its translation: CASSDLVGRTQYF.

CDR3 nucleotides: TGCGCCAGCAGCTACAGGGGCGGTGGCACTGAAGCTTTCTTT. It translates to CASSYRGGGTEAFF. The rearrangement uses TRBV5-1 and TRBJ1-1, with TRBD1 matching over 7 bases. Trimming removed 3 bases from V and 4 bases from J; junction bases left unmatched: 6. The length of the CDR3 is 14 residues. The germline gives CDR1 SGHRS, CDR2 YFSETQ.

The rearrangement uses TRBV9 and TRBJ2-7; 13 bases line up with TRBD2. V dropped 4 bases and J dropped 1; count of bases not matched to a gene: 2. CDR3 length: 15 amino acids. Germline-derived CDR1 and CDR2 are SGDLS and YYNGEE. The CDR3 sequence is CASSPGLAGSYEQYF. The CDR3, as DNA: TGTGCCAGCAGCCCGGGACTAGCGGGGTCCTACGAGCAGTACTTC. Filled out from reference TRBV9 and TRBJ2-7, the complete variable domain reads DSGVTQTPKHLITATGQRVTLRCSPRSGDLSVYWYQQSLDQGLQFLIQYYNGEERAKGNILERFSAQQFPDLHSELNLSSLELGDSALYFCASSPGLAGSYEQYFGPGTRLTVT.

The gene calls are TRBV6-1 and TRBJ1-2; D might be TRBD1 (5 bases). The CDR3 contains 15 residues. Germline V lookup: CDR1 MNHNS, CDR2 SASEGT. Trimming stripped 4 bases from V and 4 bases from J, with 16 bases between. The CDR3 here is CASSGRGTMSYGYTF. In DNA form, the CDR3 reads TGTGCCAGCAGTGGCCGAGGGACGATGAGCTATGGCTACACCTTC.

The genes are TRBV6-6 and TRBJ1-3, with 7 bases identical to TRBD1. CDR3 length: 16 amino acids. V was pared by 6 bases and J by 1 base, with 9 bases of the junction left unmatched. CDR1 is MNHNY, CDR2 SVGAGI, per germline (reference sequence). CDR3 region: CASRQGGSGSGNTIYF. CDR3 nucleotides: TGTGCCAGCAGACAAGGGGGCTCAGGTTCTGGAAACACCATATATTTT.

The chain recombines TRBV6-5 with TRBJ2-7; 8 bases map to TRBD1. The ends lost 7 bases at V and 3 bases at J; junction bases unmatched: 8. Looked up from germline, CDR1 is MNHEY and CDR2 is SVGAGI. The CDR3 contains 14 residues. The CDR3 bases are TGTGCCAGCAAGGGGGGACAGGAGAGCTACGAGCAGTACTTC. Its protein is CASKGGQESYEQYF.

This chain links TRBV18 with TRBJ1-1; 8 bases are shared with TRBD1. Looked up from germline, CDR1 is KGHSH and CDR2 is LQKENI. V shed 1 base and J 0 bases; nucleotides not matched to a gene: 7. This CDR3 region has 17 residues. CDR3: CASSPRAGGIMNTEAFF. The CDR3 DNA sequence: TGTGCCAGCTCACCACGAGCAGGGGGCATCATGAACACTGAAGCTTTCTTT.

V usage is TRBV9 and J usage is TRBJ2-5, with TRBD2 as a possible D gene (5 bases). From germline, CDR1 is SGDLS and CDR2 YYNGEE. CDR3 length: 15 amino acids. Trimming stripped 0 bases from V and 0 bases from J, with 9 bases between. In nucleotides, the CDR3 is TGTGCCAGCAGCGTAGGGGAGCTGTACCAAGAGACCCAGTACTTC. It is translated as CASSVGELYQETQYF.

The V and J genes are TRBV18 and TRBJ2-2; D gene ambiguous. The CDR3 is made up of 17 amino acids. In germline, CDR1 is KGHSH, CDR2 LQKENI. Trimming stripped 3 bases from V and 0 bases from J, with 14 bases between. CDR3 region: CASSPGNQATNTGELFF. The CDR3 DNA follows: TGTGCCAGCTCACCGGGGAATCAGGCTACGAACACCGGGGAGCTGTTTTTT.

J is TRBJ1-5 and V is TRBV19; 8 bases line up with TRBD1. This CDR3 comprises 14 residues. CDR1 and CDR2 (germline): LNHDA, SQIVND (reference sequence). J gave up 6 bases and V 11 bases, and 12 bases lay outside the gene matches. CDR3 loop: CASLQGGPGQPQHF. The CDR3 DNA sequence: TGTGCCTCCTTACAGGGGGGGCCTGGTCAGCCCCAGCATTTT.